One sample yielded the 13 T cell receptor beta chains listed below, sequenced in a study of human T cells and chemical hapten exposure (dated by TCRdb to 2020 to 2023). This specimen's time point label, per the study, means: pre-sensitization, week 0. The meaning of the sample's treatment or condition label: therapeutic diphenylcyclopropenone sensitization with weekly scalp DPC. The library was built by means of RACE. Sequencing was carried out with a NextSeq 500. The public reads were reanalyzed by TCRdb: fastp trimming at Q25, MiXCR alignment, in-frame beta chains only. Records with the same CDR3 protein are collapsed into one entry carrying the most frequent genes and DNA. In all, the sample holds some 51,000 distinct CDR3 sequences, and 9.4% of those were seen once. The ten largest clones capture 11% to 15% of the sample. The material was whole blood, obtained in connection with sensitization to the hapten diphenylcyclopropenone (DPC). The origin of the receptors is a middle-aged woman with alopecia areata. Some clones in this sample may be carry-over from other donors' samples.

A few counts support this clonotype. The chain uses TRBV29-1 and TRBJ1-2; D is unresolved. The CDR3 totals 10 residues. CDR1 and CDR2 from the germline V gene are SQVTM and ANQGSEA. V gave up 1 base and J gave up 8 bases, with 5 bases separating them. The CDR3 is CSVEGEGYTF. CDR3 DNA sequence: TGCAGCGTTGAAGGGGAAGGCTACACCTTC.

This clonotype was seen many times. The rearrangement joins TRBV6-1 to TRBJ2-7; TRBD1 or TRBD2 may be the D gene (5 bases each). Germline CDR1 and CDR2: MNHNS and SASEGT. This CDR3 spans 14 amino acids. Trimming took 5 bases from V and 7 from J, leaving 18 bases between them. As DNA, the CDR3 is TGTGCCAGCAGTTTCGGGACGTCCTCGGGAGAGCAGTACTTC. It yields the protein CASSFGTSSGEQYF.

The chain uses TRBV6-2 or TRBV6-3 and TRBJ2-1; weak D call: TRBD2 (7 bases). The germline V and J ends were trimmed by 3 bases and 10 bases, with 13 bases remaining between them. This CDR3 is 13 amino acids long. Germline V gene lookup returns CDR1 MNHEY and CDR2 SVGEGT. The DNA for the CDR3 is TGTGCCAGCAGTTATATTCCGGGGGGCGAGCAGTTCTTC. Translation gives CASSYIPGGEQFF.

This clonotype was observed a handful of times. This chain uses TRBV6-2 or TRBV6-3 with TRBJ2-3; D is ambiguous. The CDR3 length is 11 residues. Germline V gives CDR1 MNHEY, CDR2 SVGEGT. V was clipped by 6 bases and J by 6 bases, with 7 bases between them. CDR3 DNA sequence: TGTGCCAGCAGGGCCATGGATACGCAGTATTTT. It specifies CASRAMDTQYF.

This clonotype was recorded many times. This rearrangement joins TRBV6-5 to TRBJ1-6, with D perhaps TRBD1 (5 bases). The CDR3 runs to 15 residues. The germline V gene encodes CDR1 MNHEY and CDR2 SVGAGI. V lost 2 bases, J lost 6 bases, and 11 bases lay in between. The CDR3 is CASSYAGQVNSPLHF. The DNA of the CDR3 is TGTGCCAGCAGTTACGCAGGGCAGGTTAATTCACCCCTCCACTTT.

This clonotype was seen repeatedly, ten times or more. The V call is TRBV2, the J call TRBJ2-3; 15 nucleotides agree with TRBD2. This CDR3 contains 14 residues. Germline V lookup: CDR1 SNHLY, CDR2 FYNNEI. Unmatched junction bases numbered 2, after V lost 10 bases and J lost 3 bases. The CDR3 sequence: CAKGLAGGTDTQYF. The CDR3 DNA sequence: TGTGCCAAGGGACTAGCGGGGGGAACAGATACGCAGTATTTT.

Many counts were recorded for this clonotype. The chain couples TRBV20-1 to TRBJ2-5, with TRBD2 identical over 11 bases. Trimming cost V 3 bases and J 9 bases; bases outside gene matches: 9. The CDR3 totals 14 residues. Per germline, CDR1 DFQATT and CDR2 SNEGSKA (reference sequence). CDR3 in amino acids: CSARLAGGNGAQYF. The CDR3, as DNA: TGCAGTGCTAGGCTAGCGGGGGGCAACGGGGCCCAGTACTTC.

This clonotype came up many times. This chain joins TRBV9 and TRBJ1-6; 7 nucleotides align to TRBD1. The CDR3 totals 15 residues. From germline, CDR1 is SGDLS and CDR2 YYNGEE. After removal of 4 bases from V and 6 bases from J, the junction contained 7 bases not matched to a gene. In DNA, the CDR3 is TGTGCCAGCAGCCCGACAGGACAGGTTAATTCACCCCTCCACTTT. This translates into CASSPTGQVNSPLHF.

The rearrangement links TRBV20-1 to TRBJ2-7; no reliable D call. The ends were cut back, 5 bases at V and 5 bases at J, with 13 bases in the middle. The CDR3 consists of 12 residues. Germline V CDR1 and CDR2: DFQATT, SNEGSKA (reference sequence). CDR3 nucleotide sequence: TGCAGTGCTCCCCCGAAAAGTAACGAGCAGTACTTC. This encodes CSAPPKSNEQYF.

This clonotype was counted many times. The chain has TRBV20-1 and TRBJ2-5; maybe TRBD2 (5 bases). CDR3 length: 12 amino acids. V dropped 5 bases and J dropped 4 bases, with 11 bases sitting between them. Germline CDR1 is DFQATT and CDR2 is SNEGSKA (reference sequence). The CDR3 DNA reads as TGCAGTGCTGTTAGCGATCGAGAGACCCAGTACTTC. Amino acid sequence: CSAVSDRETQYF.

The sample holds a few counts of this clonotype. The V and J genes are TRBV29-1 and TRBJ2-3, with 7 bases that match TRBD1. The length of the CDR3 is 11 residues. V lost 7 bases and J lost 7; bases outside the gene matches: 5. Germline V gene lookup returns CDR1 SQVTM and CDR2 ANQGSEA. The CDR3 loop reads CSAGQDNTQYF. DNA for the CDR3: TGCAGCGCCGGACAGGACAATACGCAGTATTTT.

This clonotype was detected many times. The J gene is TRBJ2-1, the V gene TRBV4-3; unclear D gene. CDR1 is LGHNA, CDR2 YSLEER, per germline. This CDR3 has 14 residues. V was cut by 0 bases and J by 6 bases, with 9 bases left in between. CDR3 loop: CASSQDVGLNEQFF. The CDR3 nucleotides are TGCGCCAGCAGCCAAGATGTAGGTCTCAATGAGCAGTTCTTC.

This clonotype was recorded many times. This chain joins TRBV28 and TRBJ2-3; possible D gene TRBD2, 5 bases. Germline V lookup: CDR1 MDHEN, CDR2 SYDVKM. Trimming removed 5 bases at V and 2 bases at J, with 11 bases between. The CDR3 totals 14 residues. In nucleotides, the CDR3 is TGTGCCAGCAGTCCGTCGGGGAACACAGATACGCAGTATTTT. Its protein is CASSPSGNTDTQYF.